This T cell receptor beta chain was sequenced during a study of blood T cell repertoires in COVID-19 (dated by TCRdb to about 2020). Regarding the study in general: The collaborator samples originated in the United States, Italy and Spain and spanned the acute and convalescent phases of COVID-19. The prospective study material was composed of cDNA or gDNA derived from T cells, B-cell-depleted T cells, or PBMCs. Deeply sampled blood TCRbeta repertoires from subjects exposed to, actively infected with, or recovered from COVID-19 were included in the dataset. The repertoires were released in a freely available public database intended as a resource for research on the immune response to SARS-CoV-2. Samples were obtained from the ongoing ImmuneRACE study (first 160 participants) and from about 1,300 subjects provided by 6 global collaborators. Sample metadata almost always included a de-identified subject ID, COVID-19 status, age in years and sex. Where available, HLA class I and class II types were obtained from metadata supplied by the sample provider rather than from assay-based typing.

The immunoSEQ Assay, a bias-controlled multiplex PCR, was used to amplify TCRbeta CDR3 regions from genomic DNA. From the authors' description of their analysis: Nucleated cell counts per sample were estimated from amplification of reference gene primers within the assay. Sequence reads were collapsed and filtered to measure the absolute abundance of every unique TCRbeta CDR3 rearrangement. For each sample, productive Simpson clonality was calculated by taking the square root of Simpson's diversity index across productive rearrangements. Held by TCRdb, this immuneACCESS table contains in-frame sequences only and omits some clones. Under half of the omission traces to an unresolved V gene where checked; the cause of the rest is unknown. V, J and clone size are taken as reported in that table, and D and trimming were inferred from the DNA itself. The sample table contains hundreds of thousands of clones; only one count was recorded for around 85% of them. The top ten hold 4% of the sample.

Overall study results and their limits: Clinical and demographic metadata were provided uncurated, with the amount varying by source and participant.

The collaborating institutions used their own protocols to collect whole blood in K2EDTA tubes. For TCRbeta analysis, collaborators shipped samples in one of three forms: frozen whole blood, isolated PBMCs, or DNA extracted from either of those sample types. Comment on this clone: Its antigen specificity is not known. No much larger clonotype is one base removed from it; base qualities were not supplied.

CDR1 and CDR2 (LNHNV, YYDKDF) derive from the germline V gene (reference sequence). Measured from the cysteine to the phenylalanine, the CDR3 is 15 residues long. CDR3 DNA is the only sequence kept; it has 45 bases, read in frame from the first base. V and J are truncated by 0 bases and 5 bases respectively, leaving an intervening sequence of 10 bases. Sequencing was done on a sample of peripheral blood. This clonotype was obtained from a woman in her thirties or forties with active or convalescent COVID-19. Recombination connected TRBV15 to TRBJ1-4; TRBD1 could be the D gene, as 6 bases match. The DNA sequence is TGTGCCACCAGCAGAGATGCAGGGGTGAATGAAAAACTGTTTTTT. It codes for CATSRDAGVNEKLFF. Where the CDR3 stops, the reference TRBV15 and TRBJ1-4 genes take over; the full variable domain is DAMVIQNPRYQVTQFGKPVTLSCSQTLNHNVMYWYQQKSSQAPKLLFHYYDKDFNNEADTPDNFQSRRPNTSFCFLDIRSPGLGDTAMYLCATSRDAGVNEKLFFGSGTQLSVL.